Below, 2 T cell receptor beta chains from the same sample are listed, as sequenced in a study of blood T cell repertoires in COVID-19. Assay: immunoSEQ multiplex PCR; the TCRdb copy retains only in-frame clones and omits some. The sample has approximately 260,000 clones, 75% to 90% seen once. Material for sequencing was peripheral blood. These receptor sequences come from a woman aged 70-85 years with COVID-19, enrolled during active disease.

The chain combines TRBV7-2 with TRBJ2-2; 10 nucleotides align to TRBD2. The length of the CDR3 is 17 residues. With 3 bases clipped from V and 2 bases from J, the junction kept 6 bases outside the gene matches. CDR1 and CDR2 from the germline V gene are SGHTA and FQGNSA. The CDR3 loop reads CASSFPLAGDNTGELFF. CDR3 nucleotides: TGTGCCAGCAGCTTTCCTCTAGCGGGAGATAACACCGGGGAGCTGTTTTTT. The whole variable domain, remainder taken from reference TRBV7-2 and TRBJ2-2, is GAGVSQSPSNKVTEKGKDVELRCDPISGHTALYWYRQSLGQGLEFLIYFQGNSAPDKSGLPSDRFSAERTGGSVSTLTIQRTQQEDSAVYLCASSFPLAGDNTGELFFGEGSRLTVL.

The chain combines TRBV19 with TRBJ2-1; no clear D gene. Per germline, CDR1 LNHDA and CDR2 SQIVND (reference sequence). CDR3 length: 11 residues. V lost 9 bases, J lost 7 bases, and 10 bases lay in between. CDR3 loop: CARFLENEQFF. Written as DNA, the CDR3 is TGTGCCAGGTTCCTCGAGAATGAGCAGTTCTTC.